This paragraph reports one T cell receptor beta chain. Its antigen target is currently unknown. The input lacks base qualities; no much larger clone sits a single base away. These data originate in a study of cytomegalovirus exposure and HLA in healthy donors (dated by TCRdb to about 2017). A note on the overall study: The roughly 670 repertoires of the first cohort and the approximately 130 validation repertoires were produced on the same platform, according to a later analysis. The study aimed to test whether cataloging public T cell receptors could reveal signatures of past pathogen exposure. Besides the first cohort of around 700 subjects, a separate validation cohort made up of 90 to 150 different subjects was used. The study combined high-throughput TCR immunosequencing, statistical association of individual TCRs with disease status, and machine learning to predict cytomegalovirus infection status. The research as a whole found: The authors suggested that the approach could potentially be extended to other disease states and immunological phenotypes. The study listed approximately 150 TCR beta chains as associated with cytomegalovirus. Across donors, most TCR sequences were observed very rarely, whereas some public TCRs were present in many individuals. In a later analysis, TCRs clustered in the first cohort were found to also tend to co-occur in the 120 validation repertoires, with about 93% of cluster scores above 0. A few of the identified cytomegalovirus-associated TCR beta chains were confirmed in vitro to be specific for cytomegalovirus antigens. In both the original and validation cohorts, the classifier was reported to diagnose cytomegalovirus status with high specificity and sensitivity. A later analysis lacked HLA typing for the validation cohort, so it scored co-occurrence in that cohort across all 120 repertoires.

Donors formed part of the validation cohort, which comprised 120 subjects and was distinct from the first cohort of 690 or so subjects. To prepare the library, the immunoSEQ multiplex PCR assay was applied. The authors' pipeline ran thus. To diagnose cytomegalovirus status from the catalog of TCR beta chain sequences, a statistical classification framework was built. Drawn from immuneACCESS, this table holds only the in-frame rearrangements with V and J called that TCRdb kept. Clones are partly lost; checked studies trace under half to an unresolved V gene and leave the rest unexplained. V and J calls and clone size are as listed in that table; D and trimming were resolved from the DNA. The sample table lists fewer than 150,000 clones, about 91% of them with a count of one. 1.5% to 2% of the sample belongs to the ten largest clones. The germline V gene (reference sequence) sets CDR1 to SGHNT and CDR2 to YYREEE. Between the V and J ends, shortened by 3 bases and 2 bases respectively, the junction contains 15 bases. The CDR3 runs 15 residues from the cysteine to the phenylalanine. Only the CDR3 DNA is retained, 45 bases long and in frame from the first base.

Sequencing used PBMCs. The receptor was isolated from a young man in good health and CMV-seronegative. The chain couples TRBV5-4 to TRBJ2-7, and possibly TRBD1, on 6 matching bases. The CDR3 sequence is CASSSDRGIAYEQYF. The nucleotides read TGTGCCAGCAGCTCGGACAGAGGGATTGCCTACGAGCAGTACTTC.